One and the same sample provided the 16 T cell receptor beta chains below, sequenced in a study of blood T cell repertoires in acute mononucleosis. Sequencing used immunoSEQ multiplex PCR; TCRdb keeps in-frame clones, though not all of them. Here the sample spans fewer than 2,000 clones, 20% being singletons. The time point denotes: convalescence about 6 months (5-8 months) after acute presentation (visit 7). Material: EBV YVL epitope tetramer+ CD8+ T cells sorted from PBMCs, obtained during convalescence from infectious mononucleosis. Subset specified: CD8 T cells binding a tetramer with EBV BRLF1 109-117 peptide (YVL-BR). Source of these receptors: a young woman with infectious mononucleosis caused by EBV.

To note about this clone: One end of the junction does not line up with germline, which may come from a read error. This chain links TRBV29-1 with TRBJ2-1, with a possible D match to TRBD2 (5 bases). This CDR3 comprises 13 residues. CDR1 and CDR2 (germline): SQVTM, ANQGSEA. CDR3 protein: CCVGRALYNEQFF. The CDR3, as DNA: TGCTGCGTTGGGCGGGCCCTTTACAATGAGCAGTTCTTC.

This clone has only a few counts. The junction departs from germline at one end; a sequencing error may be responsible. The CDR3 DNA reads TGTGCCAGCAGTTTAATGAACAGGGAGGATAATGGTTGGTCGCTTTCTTTT. Translating it yields CASSLMNREDNGWSLSF. The chain links TRBV27 to TRBJ1-1; D is possibly TRBD1 (6 bases). The germline V gene has CDR1 MNHEY and CDR2 SMNVEV (reference sequence). The CDR3 has 17 amino acids.

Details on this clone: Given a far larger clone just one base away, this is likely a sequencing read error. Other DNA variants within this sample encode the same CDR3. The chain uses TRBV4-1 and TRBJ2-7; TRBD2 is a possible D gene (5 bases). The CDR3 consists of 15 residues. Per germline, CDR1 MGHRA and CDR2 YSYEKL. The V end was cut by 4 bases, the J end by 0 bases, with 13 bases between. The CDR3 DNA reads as TGCGCCAGCAGCCCCATCAGAGGGTCCTCCTACGAGCAGTACTTC. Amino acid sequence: CASSPIRGSSYEQYF.

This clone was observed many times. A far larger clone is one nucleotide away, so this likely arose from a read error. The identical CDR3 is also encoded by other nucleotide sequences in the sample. CDR3 DNA sequence: TGTGCCAGCAGCTTCCCTAGCGGGAATGAGCAGTTCTTC. Its protein product is CASSFPSGNEQFF. The chain combines TRBV5-6 with TRBJ2-1; 8 bases are a match to TRBD2. The germline gives CDR1 SGHDT, CDR2 YYEEEE. The CDR3 contains 13 residues. The V and J ends lost 2 bases and 7 bases, in that order; junction bases with no gene match: 2.

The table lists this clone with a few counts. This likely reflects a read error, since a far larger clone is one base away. This CDR3 reads CASSLFQKQGESYEQYF. CDR3 DNA: TGCGCCAGCAGCTTGTTCCAAAAACAGGGCGAGTCCTACGAGCAGTACTTC. V is TRBV5-1 and J is TRBJ2-7; possible D gene TRBD1, 6 bases. V lost 1 base, J lost 1 base, and 18 bases lay in between. Looked up from germline, CDR1 is SGHRS and CDR2 is YFSETQ. The CDR3 runs to 17 residues.

The DNA of the CDR3 is TGCAGCGTTAATTCCAGGAGCAAGCAGTTCTTC. Protein product: CSVNSRSKQFF. The chain joins TRBV29-1 to TRBJ2-1; D gene uncertain. Germline V lookup: CDR1 SQVTM, CDR2 ANQGSEA. Trimming took off 5 bases at V and 11 bases at J, with 13 bases between the two ends. This CDR3 has 11 amino acids.

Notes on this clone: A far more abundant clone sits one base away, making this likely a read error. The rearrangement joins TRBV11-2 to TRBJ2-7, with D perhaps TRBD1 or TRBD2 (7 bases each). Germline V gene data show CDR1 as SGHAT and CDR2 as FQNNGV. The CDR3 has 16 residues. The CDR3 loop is CACSSRGGGGTYEQYF. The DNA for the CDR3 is TGTGCCTGCAGCTCTCGGGGAGGGGGCGGGACCTACGAGCAGTACTTC.

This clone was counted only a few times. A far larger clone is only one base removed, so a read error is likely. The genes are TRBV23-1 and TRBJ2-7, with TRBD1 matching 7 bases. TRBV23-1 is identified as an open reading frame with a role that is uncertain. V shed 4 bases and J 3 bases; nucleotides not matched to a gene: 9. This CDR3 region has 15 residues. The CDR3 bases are TGCGCCAGCAGTCCGACCGCCGGGACAGACTACGAGCAGTACTTC. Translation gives CASSPTAGTDYEQYF.

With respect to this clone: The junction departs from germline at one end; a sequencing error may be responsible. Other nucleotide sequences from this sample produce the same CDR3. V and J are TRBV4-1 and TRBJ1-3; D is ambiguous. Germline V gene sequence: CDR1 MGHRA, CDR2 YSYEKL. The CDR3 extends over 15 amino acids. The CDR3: CASSLILLSGNTIYF. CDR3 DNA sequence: TGTGCCAGCAGCCTGATCCTGCTCTCTGGAAACACCATATATTTT.

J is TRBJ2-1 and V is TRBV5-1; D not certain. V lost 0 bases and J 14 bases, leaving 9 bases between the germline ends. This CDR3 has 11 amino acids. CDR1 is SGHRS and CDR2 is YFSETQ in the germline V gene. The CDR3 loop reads CASSLVHNEFF. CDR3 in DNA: TGCGCCAGCAGCTTGGTTCACAATGAGTTCTTC. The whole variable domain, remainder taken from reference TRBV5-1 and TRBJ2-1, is KAGVTQTPRYLIKTRGQQVTLSCSPISGHRSVSWYQQTPGQGLQFLFEYFSETQRNKGNFPGRFSGRQFSNSRSEMNVSTLELGDSALYLCASSLVHNEFFGPGTRLTVL.

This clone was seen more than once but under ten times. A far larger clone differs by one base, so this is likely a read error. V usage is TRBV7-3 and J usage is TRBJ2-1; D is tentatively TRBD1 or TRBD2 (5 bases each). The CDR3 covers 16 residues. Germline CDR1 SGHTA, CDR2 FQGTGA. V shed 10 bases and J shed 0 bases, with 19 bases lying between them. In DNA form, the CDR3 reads TGTGCCATCAGTGAGGGGACCCTTAGCTCCTACAATGAGCAGTTCTTC. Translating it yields CAISEGTLSSYNEQFF.

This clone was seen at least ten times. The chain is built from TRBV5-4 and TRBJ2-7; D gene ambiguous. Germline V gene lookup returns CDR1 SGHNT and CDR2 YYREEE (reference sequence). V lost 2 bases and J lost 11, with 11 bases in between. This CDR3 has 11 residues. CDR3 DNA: TGTGCCAGCAGCTTAGCCTCTAAGGAGTACTTC. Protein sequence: CASSLASKEYF.

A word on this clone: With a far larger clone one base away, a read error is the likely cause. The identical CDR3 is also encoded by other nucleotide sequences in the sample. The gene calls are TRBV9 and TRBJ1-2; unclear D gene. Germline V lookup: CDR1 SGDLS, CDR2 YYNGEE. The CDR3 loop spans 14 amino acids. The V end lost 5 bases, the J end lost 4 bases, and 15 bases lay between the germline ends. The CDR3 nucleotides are TGTGCCAGCAGTCCAGACGATAGGGCCTATGGCTACACCTTC. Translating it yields CASSPDDRAYGYTF.

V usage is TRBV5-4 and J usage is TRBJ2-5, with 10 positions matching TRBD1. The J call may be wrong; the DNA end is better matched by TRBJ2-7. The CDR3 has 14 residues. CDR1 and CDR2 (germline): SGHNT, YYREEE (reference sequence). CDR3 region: CASSFGQGVYEQYF. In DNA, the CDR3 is TGTGCCAGCAGCTTTGGACAGGGGGTCTACGAGCAGTACTTC.

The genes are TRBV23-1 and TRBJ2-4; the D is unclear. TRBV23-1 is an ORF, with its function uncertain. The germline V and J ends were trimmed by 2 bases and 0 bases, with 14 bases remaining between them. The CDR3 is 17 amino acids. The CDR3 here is CASSQQKRSLAKNIQYF. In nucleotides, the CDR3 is TGCGCCAGCAGTCAACAAAAGAGATCCCTAGCCAAAAACATTCAGTACTTC.

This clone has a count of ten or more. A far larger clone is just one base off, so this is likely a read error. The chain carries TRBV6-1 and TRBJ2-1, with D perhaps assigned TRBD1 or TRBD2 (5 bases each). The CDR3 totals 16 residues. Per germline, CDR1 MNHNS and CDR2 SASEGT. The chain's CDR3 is CAISEGTLSSYNERFF. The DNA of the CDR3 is TGTGCCATCAGTGAGGGGACCCTTAGCTCCTACAATGAGCGGTTCTTC.